This T cell receptor (beta chain) was recovered during a study of OX40 agonist ivuxolimab in advanced cancers. Libraries were prepared by immunoSEQ multiplex PCR; TCRdb keeps only in-frame clonotypes and omits some of them. Of around 80,000 clones in the sample, 85% were seen once. The CDR3 has 15 residues. CDR1 is MDHEN and CDR2 is SYDVKM in the germline V gene. After removal of 5 bases from V and 3 bases from J, the junction contained 3 bases not matched to a gene. The clonotype originates from an adult with an advanced solid tumor such as melanoma, head and neck, liver or kidney cancer. The J gene is TRBJ2-1, the V gene TRBV28; TRBD2 matches at 11 bases. Sequencing used CD4+ or CD8+ T cells sorted from blood, obtained in a trial of the OX40 agonist ivuxolimab. In DNA, the CDR3 is TGTGCCAGCAGTGGGACTAGCGGCGACTACAATGAGCAGTTCTTC. It specifies CASSGTSGDYNEQFF.